This T cell receptor beta chain was observed in a study of blood T cell repertoires in COVID-19. In the study overall: Acute-phase and convalescent COVID-19 samples originated in the United States, Italy and Spain. From T cells, B-cell-depleted T cells, or PBMCs came the material, which was cDNA or gDNA.

V lost 2 bases to trimming and J lost 4 bases; unmatched junction nucleotides: 2. In germline, CDR1 is GTSNPN, CDR2 SVGIG (reference sequence). The CDR3 consists of 13 residues. During active infection, Seattle patients enrolled and were then monitored through disease. Here immunoSEQ multiplex PCR was the method, and the copy in TCRdb shows in-frame clones only, minus some. The profile shows roughly 170,000 clones, 70% to 90% of them singletons. The chain combines TRBV30 with TRBJ1-1, with 9 positions matching TRBD1. Sequencing was carried out using peripheral blood. This clonotype originated in a woman in her 50s with COVID-19, enrolled during active disease. CDR3 sequence: CAWSRQGGTEAFF. In DNA, the CDR3 is TGTGCCTGGAGTCGACAGGGGGGCACTGAAGCTTTCTTT.